The 23 T cell receptor beta chains below come from one sample, sequenced in a study of identical twins. TCRdb redid the calling of the 5' RACE reads with MiXCR, one entry per CDR3 protein. The table has 450,000 to 600,000 distinct CDR3 sequences, 20% to 25% seen once. This same sample was also part of a study on yellow fever vaccine responses in identical twins.

The specimen sequenced was CD4+ T cells sorted from blood. Receptors originate from a woman under 30 in good health.

The chain carries TRBV3-1 and TRBJ2-1; perhaps TRBD2 as D (5 bases). CDR1 is LGHDT, CDR2 YNNKEL, per germline (reference sequence). Trimming removed 0 bases from V and 6 bases from J, with 9 bases in between. The CDR3 runs to 14 residues. CDR3 region: CASSQDRLSNEQFF. The CDR3 coding sequence is TGTGCCAGCAGCCAAGATCGACTATCCAATGAGCAGTTCTTC.

In its sample, this clonotype was seen a few times. This chain links TRBV11-1 with TRBJ2-5, with 7 bases that match TRBD2. From germline, CDR1 is SGHAT and CDR2 FQDESV (reference sequence). After removal of 6 bases from V and 6 bases from J, the junction contained 13 bases not matched to a gene. CDR3 size: 15 residues. CDR3 amino acids: CASRPQGGSIQTQYF. For the CDR3, the DNA is TGTGCCAGCAGGCCGCAGGGCGGGAGCATCCAGACCCAGTACTTC.

J is TRBJ2-1 and V is TRBV5-6, with D maybe TRBD2 (5 bases). Germline V gene data show CDR1 as SGHDT and CDR2 as YYEEEE. The V and J ends lost 0 bases and 5 bases respectively, with 9 bases between them. The CDR3 length is 14 residues. CDR3 bases: TGTGCCAGCAGCTTGGTTCCGAGGGACAATGAGCAGTTCTTC. This gives the protein CASSLVPRDNEQFF.

This chain joins TRBV12-3 or TRBV12-4 and TRBJ2-6; 13 bases match TRBD2. V was clipped by 6 bases and J by 4 bases; unmatched bases: 6. The CDR3 totals 17 residues. The CDR3 region is CASRRTSGSAGANVLTF. In DNA, the CDR3 is TGTGCCAGCAGGCGGACTAGCGGGAGCGCAGGGGCCAACGTCCTGACTTTC.

V and J are TRBV10-3 and TRBJ2-1; D unclear. This CDR3 region has 11 residues. With 6 bases removed from V and 10 bases from J, the gap between germline ends came to 10 bases. Germline V gene sequence: CDR1 ENHRY, CDR2 SYGVKD. The CDR3 DNA sequence: TGTGCCATCAGAAACGGGCCCGAGCAGTTCTTC. Amino acid sequence: CAIRNGPEQFF.

The chain joins TRBV7-2 to TRBJ2-5, with 8 bases identical to TRBD2. There are 14 residues in the CDR3. Per germline, CDR1 SGHTA and CDR2 FQGNSA. After removal of 8 bases from V and 4 bases from J, the junction contained 9 bases not matched to a gene. The CDR3 nucleotides are TGTGCCAGCTTCCCGGGGGGGAGTGGAGAGACCCAGTACTTC. Translation: CASFPGGSGETQYF.

For the CDR3, the DNA is TGTGCCACCAGTGATTTGAGTCTCTCCGGCACAGATACGCAGTATTTT. It specifies CATSDLSLSGTDTQYF. The rearrangement joins TRBV24-1 to TRBJ2-3; no definite D call. The length of the CDR3 is 16 residues. The V end was cut by 0 bases, the J end by 1 base, with 10 bases between. The germline V gene has CDR1 KGHDR and CDR2 SFDVKD.

The chain joins TRBV27 to TRBJ2-1, with D possibly TRBD2 on 6 matching bases. Per germline, CDR1 MNHEY and CDR2 SMNVEV (reference sequence). Trimming pared 6 bases from V and 6 bases from J, leaving 12 bases between. The CDR3 is 13 amino acids. CDR3: CASRPLALNEQFF. The CDR3 DNA sequence: TGTGCCAGCAGACCTCTAGCGCTCAATGAGCAGTTCTTC.

The V and J genes are TRBV18 and TRBJ2-2; D gene ambiguous. With 0 bases removed from V and 6 bases from J, the gap between germline ends came to 5 bases. Germline loops: CDR1 KGHSH, CDR2 LQKENI. The CDR3 loop spans 13 amino acids. In DNA form, the CDR3 reads TGTGCCAGCTCACCACCTTCCTCCGGGGAGCTGTTTTTT. Amino acid sequence: CASSPPSSGELFF.

This clonotype was seen a handful of times. The rearrangement uses TRBV27 and TRBJ2-5; no reliable D call. There are 14 residues in the CDR3. The germline V gene has CDR1 MNHEY and CDR2 SMNVEV (reference sequence). The V gene lost 2 bases and the J gene lost 1 base, with 8 bases spanning the gap. This chain's CDR3 is CASSLLPSQETQYF. DNA for the CDR3: TGTGCCAGCAGTTTACTTCCCAGCCAAGAGACCCAGTACTTC.

The chain combines TRBV7-9 with TRBJ1-1; weak D call: TRBD1 (6 bases). The CDR3 covers 14 residues. The germline CDR1 and CDR2 sequences are SEHNR and FQNEAQ (reference sequence). The V end was cut by 2 bases, the J end by 8 bases, with 15 bases between. This CDR3 reads CASSLYRVGLEAFF. CDR3 DNA sequence: TGTGCCAGCAGCTTATACAGGGTAGGCCTCGAAGCTTTCTTT.

Written as DNA, the CDR3 is TGTGCCAGCAGTTTATCGAGGGGAAGCTACACCTTC. This translates into CASSLSRGSYTF. V usage is TRBV28 and J usage is TRBJ1-2, with D perhaps matching TRBD1 (5 bases). The germline CDR1 and CDR2 sequences are MDHEN and SYDVKM. Trimming took off 1 base at V and 9 bases at J, with 9 bases between the two ends. The CDR3 sequence is 12 residues long.

The V gene is TRBV10-2, the J gene TRBJ1-6; TRBD1 aligns across 10 bases. V lost 8 bases, J lost 7 bases, and 2 bases stayed unmatched. The CDR3 sequence is 13 residues long. The germline gives CDR1 WSHSY, CDR2 SAAADI. The CDR3 region is CASEDRGNSPLHF. The CDR3, as DNA: TGCGCCAGCGAGGACAGGGGGAATTCACCCCTCCACTTT.

The J gene is TRBJ2-5, the V gene TRBV20-1, with TRBD2 matching over 9 bases. V shed 6 bases and J 3 bases; nucleotides not matched to a gene: 11. This CDR3 has 15 amino acids. Germline CDR1 and CDR2: DFQATT and SNEGSKA (reference sequence). The CDR3 reads CSALIPGTSKETQYF. In nucleotides, the CDR3 is TGCAGTGCCCTGATACCCGGGACTAGCAAAGAGACCCAGTACTTC.

The rearrangement links TRBV20-1 to TRBJ2-4; D possibly uses TRBD1 or TRBD2 (6 bases each). This CDR3 is 15 amino acids long. Germline V gene sequence: CDR1 DFQATT, CDR2 SNEGSKA (reference sequence). The CDR3 sequence is CSAGGGELAKNIQYF. DNA for the CDR3: TGCAGCGCTGGAGGGGGTGAGCTAGCCAAAAACATTCAGTACTTC.

The rearrangement links TRBV13 to TRBJ2-3; D not certain. CDR1 and CDR2 from the germline V gene are PRHDT and FYEKMQ (reference sequence). The CDR3 length is 12 residues. V was shortened by 1 base and J by 7 bases, with 6 bases between the two germline ends. This chain's CDR3 is CASSLALNTQYF. The CDR3 nucleotides read TGTGCCAGCAGCTTAGCCTTGAATACGCAGTATTTT.

The chain joins TRBV11-2 to TRBJ2-5, with D possibly TRBD2 on 6 matching bases. The CDR3 is 15 residues long. With 7 bases removed from V and 4 bases from J, the gap between germline ends came to 19 bases. CDR1 SGHAT and CDR2 FQNNGV come from the germline V gene. In DNA form, the CDR3 reads TGTGCCAGCACACCTAGCGTACAGTTCCGAGAGACCCAGTACTTC. Protein: CASTPSVQFRETQYF.

CDR3 coding DNA: TGTGCCACCAGTGATTTCGGCGGGAGCTCCTACAATGAGCAGTTCTTC. As protein: CATSDFGGSSYNEQFF. The V gene is TRBV24-1, the J gene TRBJ2-1; 7 bases are shared with TRBD2. V lost 1 base and J lost 0; bases outside the gene matches: 2. Germline V gives CDR1 KGHDR, CDR2 SFDVKD. This CDR3 spans 16 amino acids.

The chain combines TRBV5-1 with TRBJ2-1; 7 nucleotides align to TRBD1. CDR1 is SGHRS and CDR2 is YFSETQ in the germline V gene. Unmatched junction bases numbered 10, after V lost 4 bases and J lost 0 bases. The CDR3 has 17 amino acids. The CDR3: CASSPYSTGRSYNEQFF. CDR3 in DNA: TGCGCCAGCAGCCCCTACTCGACAGGGCGCTCCTACAATGAGCAGTTCTTC.

This clonotype has a handful of counts. The chain is built from TRBV7-8 and TRBJ2-1; D is unclear. This CDR3 has 16 residues. Germline V gene data show CDR1 as SGHVS and CDR2 as FQNEAQ. V was cut by 5 bases and J by 2 bases, with 16 bases left in between. The CDR3 is CASSPWTLSPYNEQFF. CDR3 DNA: TGTGCCAGCAGCCCTTGGACCTTATCGCCCTACAATGAGCAGTTCTTC.

This sequence joins TRBV18 and TRBJ2-5, with D perhaps matching TRBD2 (6 bases). V lost 5 bases to trimming and J lost 2 bases, with 9 bases between them. The length of the CDR3 is 13 residues. Germline-derived CDR1 and CDR2 are KGHSH and LQKENI. The CDR3 is CASSRTNQETQYF. CDR3 bases: TGTGCCAGCTCAAGGACTAATCAAGAGACCCAGTACTTC.

This chain links TRBV5-5 with TRBJ2-7; D perhaps matches TRBD2 (5 bases). Germline assignment: CDR1 SGHKS and CDR2 YYEKEE (reference sequence). This CDR3 has 13 amino acids. V was clipped by 3 bases and J by 5 bases, with 12 bases between them. CDR3 sequence: CASSYSVPDEQYV. CDR3 coding DNA: TGTGCCAGCAGCTATAGCGTTCCGGACGAGCAGTACGTC.

This clonotype has just a few counts. The chain has TRBV7-9 and TRBJ2-1; the D gene is possibly TRBD2 (5 bases). With 7 bases removed from V and 8 bases from J, the gap between germline ends came to 15 bases. Germline CDR1 and CDR2: SEHNR and FQNEAQ (reference sequence). This CDR3 comprises 13 residues. The CDR3 bases are TGTGCCAGCACCAACGGAAGCGGTCATGAGCAGTTCTTC. Translation: CASTNGSGHEQFF.